These T cell receptor beta chains were read from a single sample in a study of T-cell memory formation after mild COVID-19. Each CDR3 protein gets one entry after TCRdb re-called the 5' RACE reads with MiXCR. Here the sample spans more than 300,000 distinct CDR3 sequences, more than 20% being singletons. Source material: PBMCs or a T cell subset sorted from them (not recorded which). All receptors come from a man aged 18 to 29 who had mild COVID-19 (a few samples of this study predate the infection). Cell type and time point are not known. Each CDR3 is given with its conserved first and last residue. A D gene is named only where the DNA matches it firmly. Rows may omit the clone size; those that give it use once, few, many or a size class.

>NA|few|TRBV7-9|14|TRBJ2-5
TGTGCCAGCAGTCCCTCCAGGAATCAAGAGACCCAGTACTTC
CASSPSRNQETQYF
>TRBD2|few|TRBV6-2/TRBV6-3|17|TRBJ2-3
TGTGCCAGCAGTTACTCGAGTAGCGGGGGAAGCACAGATACGCAGTATTTT
CASSYSSSGGSTDTQYF
>TRBD1|few|TRBV7-8|15|TRBJ2-7
TGTGCCAGCAGCGGCCGGGACAGGGTCACATACGAGCAGTACTTC
CASSGRDRVTYEQYF
>NA|many|TRBV7-9|12|TRBJ2-5
TGTGCCAGCCGAACCGAGCAAGAGACCCAGTACTTC
CASRTEQETQYF
>NA|NA|TRBV12-3/TRBV12-4|13|TRBJ2-3
TGTGCCAGCAGTTTACAAAACACAGATACGCAGTATTTT
CASSLQNTDTQYF
>NA|many|TRBV7-9|15|TRBJ2-3
TGTGCCAGCAGCCCTACAGGGTCGAGCACAGATACGCAGTATTTT
CASSPTGSSTDTQYF
>TRBD2|NA|TRBV7-8|14|TRBJ2-1
TGTGCCAGCCGTTCCCGGGGGGGAAACAATGAGCAGTTCTTC
CASRSRGGNNEQFF
>TRBD1|once|TRBV11-2|13|TRBJ2-5
TGTGCCAGCAGCAAGGCAGGGGGCCAGGGCCAGTACTTC
CASSKAGGQGQYF
>NA|few|TRBV20-1|13|TRBJ1-2
TGCAGTGCTGTCTTTTCGGGGGCCCGGGGCTACACCTTC
CSAVFSGARGYTF
>NA|NA|TRBV7-9|13|TRBJ2-7
TGTGCCAGCAGCCCTCCCCGAGCCTACGAGCAGTACTTC
CASSPPRAYEQYF
>NA|NA|TRBV24-1|13|TRBJ2-4
TGTGCCACCAGTGACCCCGACACAAACATTCAGTACTTC
CATSDPDTNIQYF
>TRBD2|NA|TRBV5-1|16|TRBJ2-1
TGCGCCAGCAGCTTGTGGCTAGCGGGGGGGCGCAATGAGCAGTTCTTC
CASSLWLAGGRNEQFF
>NA|NA|TRBV4-3|14|TRBJ2-7
TGCGCCAGCAGCCAAGTTGCAGGGACCTACGAGCAGTACTTC
CASSQVAGTYEQYF
>TRBD1|few|TRBV5-1|19|TRBJ2-3
TGCGCCAGTAAGACAGGGCTCGCTCCAAAACTTTTAAACACAGATACGCAGTATTTT
CASKTGLAPKLLNTDTQYF
>NA|NA|TRBV29-1|12|TRBJ2-7
TGCAGCGCTAGCAAGAGCTCCTACGAGCAGTACTTC
CSASKSSYEQYF
>NA|few|TRBV5-1|15|TRBJ1-2
TGCGCCAGCAGCTCGGGTCCGGGGGCCCACTATGGCTACACCTTC
CASSSGPGAHYGYTF
>NA|NA|TRBV12-3/TRBV12-4|15|TRBJ1-1
TGTGCCAGCAGTTTCATGACATTCGTGAACACTGAAGCTTTCTTT
CASSFMTFVNTEAFF
>TRBD1|NA|TRBV6-5|16|TRBJ2-3
TGTGCCAGCAGTCGTACAGGGGGTCGCCCCGCAGATACGCAGTATTTT
CASSRTGGRPADTQYF
>NA|few|TRBV7-9|13|TRBJ2-3
TGTGCCAGCAGCGCCCCAGGCACAGATACGCAGTATTTT
CASSAPGTDTQYF
>TRBD1|few|TRBV24-1|11|TRBJ1-1
TGTGCCACCAAACAGGGGGCTCGGGCTTTCTTT
CATKQGARAFF
>TRBD2|many|TRBV5-1|17|TRBJ2-5
TGCGCCAGCAGTTCCGGAGCGGGGGGGCATTATGTCGAGACCCAGTACTTC
CASSSGAGGHYVETQYF
>TRBD2|NA|TRBV12-3/TRBV12-4|17|TRBJ2-2
TGTGCCAGCAGTTTCCCCAGCGGGGGGCCGAACACCGGGGAGCTGTTTTTT
CASSFPSGGPNTGELFF
>NA|NA|TRBV7-2|13|TRBJ1-5
TGTGCCAGCAAGGGGTATGGCAATCAGCCCCAGCATTTT
CASKGYGNQPQHF
>NA|NA|TRBV7-8|15|TRBJ1-5
TGTGCCAGCAGCTTAGCAGGCCGGTCCCTGCAGCCCCAGCATTTT
CASSLAGRSLQPQHF
>NA|NA|TRBV7-9|13|TRBJ2-5
TGTGCCAGCAGTTACTCTAGTGTAGAGACCCAGTACTTC
CASSYSSVETQYF
>TRBD2|few|TRBV4-2|17|TRBJ2-4
TGTGCCAGCAGCCAAGAAAATTTAGGACTAGGGGAGGACATTCAGTACTTC
CASSQENLGLGEDIQYF
>NA|once|TRBV6-5|13|TRBJ1-5
TGTGCCAGCAGTTACCGACAGTATCAGCCCCAGCATTTT
CASSYRQYQPQHF
>NA|NA|TRBV10-3|12|TRBJ2-3
TGTGCCATCGGGGGCGTCGCAGATACGCAGTATTTT
CAIGGVADTQYF
>NA|many|TRBV7-3|13|TRBJ2-7
TGTGCCAGCAGCTTAGATGTAGGGGAAGAGCAGTACTTC
CASSLDVGEEQYF
>NA|NA|TRBV5-1|15|TRBJ2-7
TGCGCCAGCAGCTTGTTCCAGGGACCCTCCTACGAGCAGTACTTC
CASSLFQGPSYEQYF
>TRBD2|few|TRBV7-3|18|TRBJ2-2
TGTGCCAGCTCATTTCGCCCCAGCGTAGCGGGGGTGTCCGGGGAGCTGTTTTTT
CASSFRPSVAGVSGELFF